These 16 T cell receptor beta chains share one sample of origin, sequenced in a study of Graves' ophthalmopathy and Graves' hyperthyroidism. For repertoire sequencing, the TCR beta CDR3 regions were amplified from RNA transcripts. RT-PCR was first run with HTBI primers, then multiplex PCR in a second round. TCRdb independently ran MiXCR on the multiplex PCR reads; one entry per CDR3 protein. The sample carries roughly 230,000 distinct CDR3 sequences, about 22% recorded once. Sequenced: peripheral blood. The receptors derive from a woman aged 45-65 years with Graves' ophthalmopathy.

With respect to this clonotype: This could be a read error, since a much larger clone is one nucleotide away. The V call is TRBV11-2, the J call TRBJ1-2; D is unresolved. The germline V and J ends were trimmed by 6 bases and 6 bases, with 20 bases remaining between them. In germline, CDR1 is SGHAT, CDR2 FQNNGV. The CDR3 contains 15 residues. CDR3 sequence (DNA): TGTGCCAGCAGACCCTTCCCGACGGCAAACGATGGCTACACCTTC. Amino acids: CASRPFPTANDGYTF.

This clonotype was counted ten times or more. The CDR3 nucleotides are TGCAGTGCTAGTCTCCATGAGGGCACTGAAGCTTTCTTT. Amino acids: CSASLHEGTEAFF. The chain carries TRBV20-1 and TRBJ1-1, with D unclear. The CDR3 contains 13 residues. The germline gives CDR1 DFQATT, CDR2 SNEGSKA (reference sequence). Trimming removed 3 bases at V and 4 bases at J, with 12 bases between.

This clonotype was counted at least ten times. The chain joins TRBV6-2 or TRBV6-3 to TRBJ2-6; perhaps TRBD1 as D (5 bases). Trimming removed 5 bases at V and 0 bases at J, with 11 bases between. The CDR3 has 16 residues. The germline V gene encodes CDR1 MNHEY and CDR2 SVGEGT. This CDR3 reads CASSGAQRSGANVLTF. As DNA, the CDR3 is TGTGCCAGCAGTGGGGCTCAGCGCTCTGGGGCCAACGTCCTGACTTTC.

The chain carries TRBV28 and TRBJ1-3; TRBD1 agrees at 8 bases. CDR1 and CDR2 (germline): MDHEN, SYDVKM. CDR3 length: 17 amino acids. The J segment lost 0 bases and the V segment lost 6 bases, leaving 10 bases of the junction unmatched. Here the CDR3 reads CASSYGDRFYSGNTIYF. The CDR3 DNA is TGTGCCAGCAGCTACGGGGACAGGTTTTACTCTGGAAACACCATATATTTT.

This clonotype was found many times. The genes are TRBV6-5 and TRBJ2-6; possibly TRBD1 for D (7 bases). This CDR3 region has 16 residues. Germline assignment: CDR1 MNHEY and CDR2 SVGAGI. The ends were cut back, 4 bases at V and 1 base at J, with 11 bases in the middle. The CDR3 sequence is CASSSEGASGANVLTF. CDR3 DNA: TGTGCCAGCAGTTCGGAGGGGGCGTCTGGGGCCAACGTCCTGACTTTC.

At least ten counts were recorded for this clonotype. V is TRBV11-2 and J is TRBJ2-7; the D is unclear. With 4 bases removed from V and 5 bases from J, the gap between germline ends came to 15 bases. The CDR3 totals 14 residues. The germline V gene has CDR1 SGHAT and CDR2 FQNNGV. The CDR3 sequence: CASSSTVEFNEQYF. The CDR3 DNA sequence: TGTGCCAGCAGCTCGACGGTGGAGTTCAACGAGCAGTACTTC.

Ten or more counts support this clonotype. The chain recombines TRBV6-1 with TRBJ1-1, with a weak D call TRBD1 (6 bases). Germline-derived CDR1 and CDR2 are MNHNS and SASEGT. The V end lost 2 bases, the J end lost 5 bases, and 9 bases lay between the germline ends. This CDR3 is built from 13 residues. The CDR3 DNA follows: TGTGCCAGCAGTGAACAGGGGAGGACTGAAGCTTTCTTT. Its protein is CASSEQGRTEAFF.

This clonotype was seen many times. This chain joins TRBV15 and TRBJ2-7; D is perhaps TRBD2 (5 bases). Germline V gene sequence: CDR1 LNHNV, CDR2 YYDKDF (reference sequence). Trimming shortened V by 2 bases and J by 4 bases, and 15 bases separated the two germline ends. CDR3 length: 15 residues. CDR3 nucleotide sequence: TGTGCCACCAGCAGAACCCTAGCAGACCCTTACGAGCAGTACTTC. It yields the protein CATSRTLADPYEQYF.

This clonotype occurred a few times. This chain uses TRBV3-1 with TRBJ2-7; 8 positions agree with TRBD1. Trimming cost V 0 bases and J 1 base; bases outside gene matches: 2. The germline V gene has CDR1 LGHDT and CDR2 YNNKEL (reference sequence). The CDR3 spans 15 residues. CDR3 in amino acids: CASSQDTGGSYEQYF. CDR3 coding DNA: TGTGCCAGCAGCCAAGACACAGGGGGTTCCTACGAGCAGTACTTC.

The chain combines TRBV7-2 with TRBJ2-5; a possible D gene is TRBD2 (6 bases). Trimming cost V 5 bases and J 9 bases, with 25 bases left between them. The CDR3 consists of 16 residues. Germline CDR1 and CDR2: SGHTA and FQGNSA. The chain's CDR3 is CASSVSGGSGLWAQYF. As DNA, the CDR3 is TGTGCCAGCAGCGTTAGCGGAGGGTCGGGGCTTTGGGCCCAGTACTTC.

This clonotype was counted ten times or more. This chain connects TRBV5-1 to TRBJ2-5; 8 bases agree with TRBD1. V shed 2 bases and J 1 base; nucleotides not matched to a gene: 4. CDR3 length: 15 residues. CDR1 SGHRS and CDR2 YFSETQ come from the germline V gene. The CDR3 protein is CASSFNTGGQETQYF. As DNA, the CDR3 is TGCGCCAGCAGCTTCAATACAGGGGGCCAAGAGACCCAGTACTTC.

This clonotype was counted ten times or more. The chain is built from TRBV19 and TRBJ1-2, with a weak D call TRBD1 (6 bases). Trimming removed 5 bases from V and 2 bases from J, with 15 bases in between. The CDR3 is made up of 15 amino acids. In germline, CDR1 is LNHDA, CDR2 SQIVND (reference sequence). The CDR3 loop reads CASSLLTGANYGYTF. In DNA, the CDR3 is TGTGCCAGTAGTCTACTGACAGGAGCGAACTATGGCTACACCTTC.

This clonotype showed up many times. The chain joins TRBV5-1 to TRBJ2-7; 9 positions agree with TRBD1. The germline V gene encodes CDR1 SGHRS and CDR2 YFSETQ. The CDR3 is 15 amino acids. The V gene end was trimmed by 4 bases and the J gene end by 5 bases; junction bases not matched to a gene: 10. CDR3 region: CASSRGLQGANEQYF. The DNA of the CDR3 is TGCGCCAGCAGCCGGGGTCTACAGGGGGCGAACGAGCAGTACTTC.

This chain joins TRBV28 and TRBJ2-7; 9 bases line up with TRBD1. Losses at the gene ends were 5 bases for V and 3 bases for J; bases not matched to a gene: 8. Germline lookup yields CDR1 MDHEN and CDR2 SYDVKM. There are 15 residues in the CDR3. CDR3 nucleotide sequence: TGTGCCAGCAGTCCCCGGACAGGGGCCTTCTACGAGCAGTACTTC. It is translated as CASSPRTGAFYEQYF.

This clonotype was found many times. DNA for the CDR3: TGTGCCAGCAGTGCGGAACTAGGAAGGGCAGAGACCCAGTACTTC. Protein product: CASSAELGRAETQYF. The chain links TRBV28 to TRBJ2-5; possibly TRBD2 for D (5 bases). The CDR3 has 15 residues. Trimming pared 5 bases from V and 4 bases from J, leaving 17 bases between. Per the germline V gene, CDR1 is MDHEN and CDR2 is SYDVKM.

About this clonotype itself: The CDR3 does not end in the conserved phenylalanine or tryptophan, so this is likely a read error. The rearrangement uses TRBV29-1 and TRBJ2-7, with D hard to call. Germline loops: CDR1 SQVTM, CDR2 ANQGSEA. V was pared by 5 bases and J by 2 bases, with 7 bases between. The CDR3 has 11 residues. The CDR3 DNA sequence: TGCAGCGTTCGGGCTACCTACGAGCAGTACCTC. Its translation is CSVRATYEQYL.